Presented here are 27 T cell receptor beta chains from one specimen sequenced in a study of blood T cell repertoires in COVID-19. Libraries were prepared by immunoSEQ multiplex PCR; TCRdb keeps only in-frame clonotypes and omits some of them. The sample yields about 74,000 clones, roughly 86% seen once. The sequenced material came from peripheral blood. Receptors were obtained from a man between 65 and 85 years old with acute or convalescent COVID-19.

The chain carries TRBV28 and TRBJ1-5, with D possibly matching TRBD1 (5 bases). Germline V gene data show CDR1 as MDHEN and CDR2 as SYDVKM. V dropped 2 bases and J dropped 1 base, with 12 bases sitting between them. The CDR3 spans 16 residues. CDR3 amino acids: CASSLIGEGSNQPQHF. CDR3 in DNA: TGTGCCAGCAGTTTAATCGGGGAGGGGAGCAATCAGCCCCAGCATTTT.

The chain has TRBV10-3 and TRBJ2-2; D uncertain. CDR3 length: 13 residues. V was shortened by 3 bases and J by 4 bases, with 6 bases between the two germline ends. Germline CDR1 reads ENHRY; CDR2 reads SYGVKD. CDR3 nucleotides: TGTGCCATCAGTGAACGAGCCACCGGGGAGCTGTTTTTT. It is translated as CAISERATGELFF.

The J gene is TRBJ1-2, the V gene TRBV12-3 or TRBV12-4; D is unclear. V was clipped by 6 bases and J by 8 bases, with 13 bases between them. The CDR3 runs 12 residues. The CDR3 nucleotides are TGTGCCAGCAGACGGTCCCGCGGAGGCTACACCTTC. Its protein is CASRRSRGGYTF.

The V and J genes are TRBV6-6 and TRBJ2-2; the D is unclear. Between the trimmed V and J ends, which lost 6 bases and 8 bases, there was a span of 10 bases. The germline V gene has CDR1 MNHNY and CDR2 SVGAGI (reference sequence). This CDR3 contains 12 residues. DNA for the CDR3: TGTGCCAGCAGGAGCCCCGGTGGGGAGCTGTTTTTT. Amino acid sequence: CASRSPGGELFF.

The chain recombines TRBV10-3 with TRBJ1-2; no firm D call. CDR1 is ENHRY and CDR2 is SYGVKD in the germline V gene. The CDR3 totals 12 residues. V was clipped by 2 bases and J by 3 bases, with 4 bases between them. In DNA, the CDR3 is TGTGCCATCAGTGAGGCAGACTATGGCTACACCTTC. Residues: CAISEADYGYTF.

This rearrangement joins TRBV15 to TRBJ2-5; 10 bases map to TRBD1. The CDR3 sequence is 15 residues long. V was clipped by 4 bases and J by 4 bases; unmatched bases: 6. Germline V gene lookup returns CDR1 LNHNV and CDR2 YYDKDF (reference sequence). CDR3 coding DNA: TGTGCCACCAGCATGGGGACAGGGGTAGGAGAGACCCAGTACTTC. It codes for CATSMGTGVGETQYF.

The chain couples TRBV21-1 to TRBJ2-5; TRBD1 was called by the table and not checked on the DNA. TRBV21-1 is a documented pseudogene. This CDR3 comprises 16 residues. CDR3 DNA: TGTGCCAGCAAAAGGGGACAGGGTGGGGTCCAAGAGACCCAGTACTTC. The encoded protein is CASKRGQGGVQETQYF.

The CDR3 DNA reads as TGTGCCAGTACCCGCGGGGGCTCATACAATGAGCAGTTCTTC. Residues: CASTRGGSYNEQFF. V is TRBV19 and J is TRBJ2-1; D may be TRBD2 (7 bases). The length of the CDR3 is 14 residues. In germline, CDR1 is LNHDA, CDR2 SQIVND (reference sequence). Trimming stripped 7 bases from V and 4 bases from J, with 14 bases between. Looking up the rest from reference TRBV19 and TRBJ2-1 gives the full variable domain: DGGITQSPKYLFRKEGQNVTLSCEQNLNHDAMYWYRQDPGQGLRLIYYSQIVNDFQKGDIAEGYSVSREKKESFPLTVTSAQKNPTAFYLCASTRGGSYNEQFFGPGTRLTVL.

The V call is TRBV7-3, the J call TRBJ2-2; weak D call: TRBD1 (6 bases). The CDR3 sequence is 14 residues long. Germline assignment: CDR1 SGHTA and CDR2 FQGTGA. Trimming cost V 6 bases and J 1 base, with 9 bases left between them. The CDR3, as DNA: TGTGCCAGCAGGAGGACAGAGAACACCGGGGAGCTGTTTTTT. Translated: CASRRTENTGELFF.

This clone came up a few times. The CDR3 DNA is TGTGCCAGCAGCTTCCGACAGGGGGCATCGACCGGGGAGCTGTTTTTT. This encodes CASSFRQGASTGELFF. The V call is TRBV7-3, the J call TRBJ2-2, with 10 bases fitting TRBD1. V trimming: 3 bases; J trimming: 5 bases; junction bases outside the gene matches: 6. From germline, CDR1 is SGHTA and CDR2 FQGTGA. The CDR3 runs 16 residues.

The chain joins TRBV5-6 to TRBJ2-3; 10 bases align to TRBD2. Germline trimming cut 1 base from V and 7 bases from J; bases unmatched to any gene: 15. Germline CDR1 SGHDT, CDR2 YYEEEE. The CDR3 extends over 18 amino acids. CDR3 in amino acids: CASSLFLALASGGYTQYF. The CDR3 nucleotides are TGTGCCAGCAGCTTGTTCCTTGCTCTGGCTAGCGGGGGTTATACGCAGTATTTT. The whole variable domain, remainder taken from reference TRBV5-6 and TRBJ2-3, is DAGVTQSPTHLIKTRGQQVTLRCSPKSGHDTVSWYQQALGQGPQFIFQYYEEEERQRGNFPDRFSGHQFPNYSSELNVNALLLGDSALYLCASSLFLALASGGYTQYFGPGTRLTVL.

The rearrangement links TRBV28 to TRBJ1-2; TRBD1 is a possible D gene (6 bases). V was pared by 7 bases and J by 3 bases, with 12 bases between. CDR1 and CDR2 from the germline V gene are MDHEN and SYDVKM. This CDR3 is 13 amino acids long. CDR3: CASIQGRDYGYTF. CDR3 nucleotides: TGTGCCAGCATACAGGGAAGGGACTATGGCTACACCTTC.

The V call is TRBV19, the J call TRBJ1-2; 8 bases are a match to TRBD1. With 5 bases clipped from V and 7 bases from J, the junction kept 3 bases outside the gene matches. CDR1 is LNHDA and CDR2 is SQIVND in the germline V gene (reference sequence). CDR3 length: 12 residues. The CDR3 region is CASSQGASGYTF. Here the CDR3 DNA reads TGTGCCAGTAGTCAGGGGGCGTCTGGCTACACCTTC.

This rearrangement joins TRBV29-1 to TRBJ2-5; 8 bases are shared with TRBD1. This CDR3 is built from 14 residues. Trimming took 1 base from V and 4 from J; bases not matched to a gene: 5. CDR1 and CDR2 (germline): SQVTM, ANQGSEA. The CDR3 region is CSVEGGTGGETQYF. Written as DNA, the CDR3 is TGCAGCGTTGAAGGGGGGACAGGAGGAGAGACCCAGTACTTC.

This chain links TRBV19 with TRBJ1-1; TRBD1 might be the D (6 bases). Germline values: CDR1 LNHDA, CDR2 SQIVND (reference sequence). This CDR3 comprises 15 residues. With 5 bases removed from V and 2 bases from J, the gap between germline ends came to 15 bases. CDR3 residues: CASSLLPTGNTEAFF. The CDR3 DNA sequence: TGTGCCAGTAGTCTTTTGCCGACAGGTAACACTGAAGCTTTCTTT.

This clone appeared a single time. The chain links TRBV7-3 to TRBJ2-6, with TRBD1 identical over 9 bases. The CDR3 runs 16 residues. Germline loops: CDR1 SGHTA, CDR2 FQGTGA. After removal of 1 base from V and 2 bases from J, the junction contained 0 bases not matched to a gene. The CDR3 region is CASSLRQGAGANVLTF. The CDR3 DNA reads TGTGCCAGCAGCTTAAGACAGGGGGCTGGGGCCAACGTCCTGACTTTC.

This clone has only a few counts. The chain is built from TRBV5-4 and TRBJ2-5; the D gene is possibly TRBD2 (6 bases). Trimming took off 0 bases at V and 5 bases at J, with 8 bases between the two ends. This CDR3 is 13 amino acids long. The germline V gene has CDR1 SGHNT and CDR2 YYREEE (reference sequence). The CDR3 region has the DNA TGTGCCAGCAGCTTGGAGGGGAGGGAGACCCAGTACTTC. Encoded protein: CASSLEGRETQYF. Full variable domain (missing parts from reference TRBV5-4 and TRBJ2-5): ETGVTQSPTHLIKTRGQQVTLRCSSQSGHNTVSWYQQALGQGPQFIFQYYREEENGRGNFPPRFSGLQFPNYSSELNVNALELDDSALYLCASSLEGRETQYFGPGTRLLVL.

This sequence joins TRBV29-1 and TRBJ2-1, with D unresolved. Germline CDR1 reads SQVTM; CDR2 reads ANQGSEA. This CDR3 comprises 13 residues. V gave up 6 bases and J gave up 7 bases, with 16 bases separating them. CDR3 in DNA: TGCAGCGTCAAAGACGTAGAGGAGAATGAGCAGTTCTTC. Translated, it gives CSVKDVEENEQFF.

The V and J genes are TRBV19 and TRBJ1-2, with 8 positions matching TRBD1. With V trimmed by 8 bases and J by 3 bases, 8 bases remained unmatched. Germline V gives CDR1 LNHDA, CDR2 SQIVND (reference sequence). The CDR3 sequence is 14 residues long. CDR3 in amino acids: CASGDRGIYYGYTF. CDR3 DNA sequence: TGTGCCAGTGGCGACAGGGGAATCTACTATGGCTACACCTTC. Based on the CDR3 plus reference TRBV19 and TRBJ1-2, the full variable domain is DGGITQSPKYLFRKEGQNVTLSCEQNLNHDAMYWYRQDPGQGLRLIYYSQIVNDFQKGDIAEGYSVSREKKESFPLTVTSAQKNPTAFYLCASGDRGIYYGYTFGSGTRLTVV.

This sequence joins TRBV24-1 and TRBJ2-3, with 8 bases matching TRBD1. There are 15 residues in the CDR3. V lost 3 bases to trimming and J lost 2 bases; unmatched junction nucleotides: 3. Germline CDR1 reads KGHDR; CDR2 reads SFDVKD. CDR3 sequence (DNA): TGTGCCACCAGTGATCGGACAGGGCCCACAGATACGCAGTATTTT. This encodes CATSDRTGPTDTQYF.

The J gene is TRBJ2-7, the V gene TRBV2; no clear D gene. The CDR3 spans 12 residues. Trimming left V 6 bases short and J 5 bases short, with 11 bases between. Germline V lookup: CDR1 SNHLY, CDR2 FYNNEI. The CDR3 DNA sequence: TGTGCCAGCAGGGAACTCGAGGACGAGCAGTACTTC. Its translation: CASRELEDEQYF.

In nucleotides, the CDR3 is TGTGCCAGCAGTGGAGACAGGGGGCGTCAGCCCCAGCATTTT. It specifies CASSGDRGRQPQHF. The chain uses TRBV2 and TRBJ1-5; 10 bases are a match to TRBD1. Per the germline V gene, CDR1 is SNHLY and CDR2 is FYNNEI. The CDR3 totals 14 residues. The ends lost 4 bases at V and 6 bases at J; junction bases unmatched: 3.

This clone came up a few times. The chain carries TRBV19 and TRBJ2-7, with 7 bases aligning to TRBD2. The CDR3 totals 16 residues. Trimming removed 6 bases from V and 3 bases from J; junction bases left unmatched: 14. The germline gives CDR1 LNHDA, CDR2 SQIVND (reference sequence). For the CDR3, the DNA is TGTGCCAGTAGACCGGAGGGCGGGAGAGGCGGCTACGAGCAGTACTTC. Residues: CASRPEGGRGGYEQYF.

The CDR3: CASSFRVSNQPQHF. The CDR3 nucleotides are TGTGCCAGCAGCTTTCGAGTGAGCAATCAGCCCCAGCATTTT. The gene calls are TRBV5-8 and TRBJ1-5; no definite D call. CDR1 is SGHTS and CDR2 is YDEGEE in the germline V gene. This CDR3 spans 14 amino acids. Trimming took 2 bases from V and 1 from J, leaving 7 bases between them. Full variable domain (remainder filled in from reference TRBV5-8 and TRBJ1-5): EAGVTQSPTHLIKTRGQQATLRCSPISGHTSVYWYQQALGLGLQFLLWYDEGEERNRGNFPPRFSGRQFPNYSSELNVNALELEDSALYLCASSFRVSNQPQHFGDGTRLSIL.

This clone was picked up a small number of times. The V and J genes are TRBV19 and TRBJ1-1; D is unclear. The CDR3 spans 13 residues. With 5 bases removed from V and 0 bases from J, the gap between germline ends came to 7 bases. Germline lookup yields CDR1 LNHDA and CDR2 SQIVND (reference sequence). In nucleotides, the CDR3 is TGTGCCAGTAGTGCTGCAGTGAACACTGAAGCTTTCTTT. This gives the protein CASSAAVNTEAFF.

The CDR3 reads CASIRGGEETQYF. For the CDR3, the DNA is TGTGCCAGCATTAGGGGGGGGGAAGAGACCCAGTACTTC. The rearrangement joins TRBV3-1 (or the pseudogene TRBV3-2) to TRBJ2-5, with a possible D match to TRBD2 (7 bases). Between the trimmed V and J ends, which lost 7 bases and 3 bases, there was a span of 12 bases. The CDR3 consists of 13 residues. CDR1 is LGHDT and CDR2 is YNNKEL in the germline V gene (reference sequence).

The table lists this clone with a few counts. No DNA is shown, since the ends of the CDR3 on it are uncertain; the CDR3 is the one TCRdb lists. CDR3 amino acids: CASSSSYMNTEAFF. This chain joins TRBV27 and TRBJ1-1. From germline, CDR1 is MNHEY and CDR2 SMNVEV (reference sequence). The CDR3 region is 14 residues in length, termini included.